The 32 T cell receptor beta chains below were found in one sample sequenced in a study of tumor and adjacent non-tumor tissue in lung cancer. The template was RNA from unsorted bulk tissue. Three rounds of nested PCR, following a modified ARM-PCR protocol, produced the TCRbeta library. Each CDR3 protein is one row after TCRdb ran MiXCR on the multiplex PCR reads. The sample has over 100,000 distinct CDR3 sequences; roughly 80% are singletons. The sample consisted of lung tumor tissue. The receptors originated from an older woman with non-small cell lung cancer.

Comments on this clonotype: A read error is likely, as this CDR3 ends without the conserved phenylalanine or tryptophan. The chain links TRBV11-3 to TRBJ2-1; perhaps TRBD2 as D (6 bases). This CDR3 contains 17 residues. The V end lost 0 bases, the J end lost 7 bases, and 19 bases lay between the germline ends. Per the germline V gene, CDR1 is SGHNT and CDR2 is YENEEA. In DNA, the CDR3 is TGTGCCAGCAGCTTAGAGTTGAATAGCGGAAGCCAGAATGAGCAGTTCTTA. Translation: CASSLELNSGSQNEQFL.

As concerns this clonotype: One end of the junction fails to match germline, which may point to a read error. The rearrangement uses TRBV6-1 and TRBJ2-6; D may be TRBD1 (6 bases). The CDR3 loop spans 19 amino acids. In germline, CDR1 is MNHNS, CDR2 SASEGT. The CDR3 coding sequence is TGTGCCATCAGTGGCCCGGACAGTCCCATATTCTCTGGGACCAACGTCCTGACTTTC. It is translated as CAISGPDSPIFSGTNVLTF.

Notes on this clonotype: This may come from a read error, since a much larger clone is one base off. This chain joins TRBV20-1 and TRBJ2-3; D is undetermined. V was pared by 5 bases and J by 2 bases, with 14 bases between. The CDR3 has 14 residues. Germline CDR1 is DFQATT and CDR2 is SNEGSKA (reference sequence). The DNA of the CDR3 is TGCAGTGCTCCCGGGTCACGACACACAGATACGCAGTATTTT. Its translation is CSAPGSRHTDTQYF.

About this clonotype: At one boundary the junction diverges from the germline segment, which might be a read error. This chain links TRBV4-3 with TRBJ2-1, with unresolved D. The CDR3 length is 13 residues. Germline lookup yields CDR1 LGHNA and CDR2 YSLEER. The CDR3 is CASSPERWDEQFF. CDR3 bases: TGCGCCAGCAGCCCCGAAAGGTGGGATGAACAGTTCTTC.

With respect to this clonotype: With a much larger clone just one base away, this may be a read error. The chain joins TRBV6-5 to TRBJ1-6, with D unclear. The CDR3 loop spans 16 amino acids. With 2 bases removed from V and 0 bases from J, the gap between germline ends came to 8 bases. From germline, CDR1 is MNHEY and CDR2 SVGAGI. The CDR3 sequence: CASSYRLSSYNSPLHF. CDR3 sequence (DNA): TGTGCCAGCAGTTACAGGCTAAGCTCCTATAATTCACCCCTCCACTTT.

As DNA, the CDR3 is TGTGCCAGCAGCCAAATGTTGCAGGCCGTTACAGCTCTCCACTTT. Residues: CASSQMLQAVTALHF. V gene TRBV14 combines with J gene TRBJ1-6; D is undetermined. Germline lookup yields CDR1 SGHDN and CDR2 FVKESK. Trimming stripped 2 bases from V and 16 bases from J, with 21 bases between. CDR3 length: 15 residues.

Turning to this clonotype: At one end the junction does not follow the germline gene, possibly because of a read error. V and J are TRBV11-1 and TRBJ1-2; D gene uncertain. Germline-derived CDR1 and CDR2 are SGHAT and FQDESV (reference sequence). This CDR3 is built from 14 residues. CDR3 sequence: CANSHSGVGYGYTF. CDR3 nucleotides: TGTGCCAACAGTCATTCGGGAGTTGGCTATGGCTACACCTTT.

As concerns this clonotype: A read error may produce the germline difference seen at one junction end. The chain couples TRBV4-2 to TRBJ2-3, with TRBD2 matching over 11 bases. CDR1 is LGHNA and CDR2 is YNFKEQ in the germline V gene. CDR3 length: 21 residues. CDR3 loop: CDSSQERVRASGGPWTDTQYF. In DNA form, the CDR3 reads TGTGACAGCAGCCAAGAACGCGTGCGGGCTAGCGGGGGGCCGTGGACAGATACGCAGTATTTT.

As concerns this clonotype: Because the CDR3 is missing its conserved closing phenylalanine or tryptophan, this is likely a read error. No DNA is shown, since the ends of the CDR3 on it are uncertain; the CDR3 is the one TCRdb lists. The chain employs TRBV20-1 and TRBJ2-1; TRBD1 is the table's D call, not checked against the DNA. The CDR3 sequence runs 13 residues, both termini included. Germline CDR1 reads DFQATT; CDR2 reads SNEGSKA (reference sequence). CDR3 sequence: CSPRRDQYNEQIL.

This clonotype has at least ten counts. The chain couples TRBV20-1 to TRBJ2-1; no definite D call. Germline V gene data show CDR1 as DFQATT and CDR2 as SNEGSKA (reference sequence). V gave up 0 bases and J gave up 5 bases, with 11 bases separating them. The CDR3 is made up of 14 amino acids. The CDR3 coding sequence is TGCAGTGCTAGAGACCCCGGGCGGAACAATGAGCAGTTCTTC. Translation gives CSARDPGRNNEQFF.

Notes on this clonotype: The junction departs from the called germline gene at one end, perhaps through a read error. The CDR3 loop is CASSRDRGGYERYF. DNA of the CDR3: TGTGCTAGCAGTCGGGACCGCGGAGGATACGAGCGGTACTTC. The chain is built from TRBV11-2 and TRBJ2-7; D possibly uses TRBD1 or TRBD2 (5 bases each). Per germline, CDR1 SGHAT and CDR2 FQNNGV. CDR3 length: 14 amino acids.

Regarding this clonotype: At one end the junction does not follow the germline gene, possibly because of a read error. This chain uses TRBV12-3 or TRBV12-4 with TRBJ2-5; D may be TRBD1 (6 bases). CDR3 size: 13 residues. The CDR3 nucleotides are TGTGTCAGCAGTCGGGACACTAAAGGGACCCAGTACTTC. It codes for CVSSRDTKGTQYF.

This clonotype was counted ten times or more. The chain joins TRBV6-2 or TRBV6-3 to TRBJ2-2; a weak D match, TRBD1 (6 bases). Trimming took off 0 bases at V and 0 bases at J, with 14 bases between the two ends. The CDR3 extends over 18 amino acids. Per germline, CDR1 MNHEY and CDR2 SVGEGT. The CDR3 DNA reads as TGTGCCAGCAGTTACTCGAATCCAAGACAGGCGAACACCGGGGAGCTGTTTTTT. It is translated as CASSYSNPRQANTGELFF.

CDR3 loop: CASSLRGGVAGHMSNEQFF. The DNA for the CDR3 is TGTGCCAGCAGCTTAAGGGGTGGGGTAGCGGGGCACATGTCCAATGAGCAGTTCTTC. The J gene is TRBJ2-1, the V gene TRBV11-2; 8 bases are shared with TRBD2. CDR1 is SGHAT and CDR2 is FQNNGV in the germline V gene. Trimming cost V 2 bases and J 6 bases; bases outside gene matches: 18. The CDR3 is 19 amino acids.

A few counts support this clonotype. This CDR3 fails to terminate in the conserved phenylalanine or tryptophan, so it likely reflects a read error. Written as DNA, the CDR3 is TGTGCCAGCAGCTTAGAATTGGACACTGAAGCTTTCTCT. It yields the protein CASSLELDTEAFS. The chain carries TRBV11-1 and TRBJ1-1; D unresolved. V was cut by 1 base and J by 3 bases, with 6 bases left in between. Germline V gene data show CDR1 as SGHAT and CDR2 as FQDESV (reference sequence). This CDR3 comprises 13 residues.

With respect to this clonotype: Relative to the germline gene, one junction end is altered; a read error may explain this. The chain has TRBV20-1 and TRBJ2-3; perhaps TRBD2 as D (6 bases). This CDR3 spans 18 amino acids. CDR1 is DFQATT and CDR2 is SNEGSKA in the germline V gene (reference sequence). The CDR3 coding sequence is TGCAGTGCTAGTACGGGTCTAGCGTGGGCAAACTTCGGGAGTACGCAGTTTTTT. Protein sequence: CSASTGLAWANFGSTQFF.

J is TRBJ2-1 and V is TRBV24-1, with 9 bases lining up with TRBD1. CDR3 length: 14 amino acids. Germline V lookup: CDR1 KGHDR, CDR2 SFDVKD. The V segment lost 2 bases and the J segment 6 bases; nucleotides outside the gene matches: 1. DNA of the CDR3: TGTGCCACCAGTGATTGGGACAGGGCCAATGAGCAGTTCTTC. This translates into CATSDWDRANEQFF.

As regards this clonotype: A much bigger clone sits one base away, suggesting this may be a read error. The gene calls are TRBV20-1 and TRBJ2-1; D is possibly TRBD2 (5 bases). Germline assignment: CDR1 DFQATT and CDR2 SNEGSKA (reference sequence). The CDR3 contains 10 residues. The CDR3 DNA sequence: TGCAGTGCTAGAGTGGGAGTGCAGTCCTTC. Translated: CSARVGVQSF.

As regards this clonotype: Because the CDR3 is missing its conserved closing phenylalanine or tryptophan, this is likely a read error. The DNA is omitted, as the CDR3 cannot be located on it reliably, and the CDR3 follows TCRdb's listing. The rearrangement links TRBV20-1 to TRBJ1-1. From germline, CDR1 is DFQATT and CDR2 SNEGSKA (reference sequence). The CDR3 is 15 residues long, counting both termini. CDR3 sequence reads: CSVRDGRGRDTEAFL.

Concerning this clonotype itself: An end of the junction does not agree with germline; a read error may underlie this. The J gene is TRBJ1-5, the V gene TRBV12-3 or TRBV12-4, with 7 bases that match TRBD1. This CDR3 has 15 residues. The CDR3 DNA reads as TGTGCCAGCACCCCGACAGGGAAGCTAAATCAGTCCCAGCATTTT. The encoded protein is CASTPTGKLNQSQHF.

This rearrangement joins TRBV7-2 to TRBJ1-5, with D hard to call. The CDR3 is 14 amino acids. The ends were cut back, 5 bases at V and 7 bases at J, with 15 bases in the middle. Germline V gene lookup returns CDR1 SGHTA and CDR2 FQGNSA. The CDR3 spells CASSTDTGGQPQHF. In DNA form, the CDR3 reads TGTGCCAGCAGCACAGACACGGGAGGCCAGCCCCAGCATTTT. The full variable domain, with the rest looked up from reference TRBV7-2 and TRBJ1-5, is GAGVSQSPSNKVTEKGKDVELRCDPISGHTALYWYRQSLGQGLEFLIYFQGNSAPDKSGLPSDRFSAERTGGSVSTLTIQRTQQEDSAVYLCASSTDTGGQPQHFGDGTRLSIL.

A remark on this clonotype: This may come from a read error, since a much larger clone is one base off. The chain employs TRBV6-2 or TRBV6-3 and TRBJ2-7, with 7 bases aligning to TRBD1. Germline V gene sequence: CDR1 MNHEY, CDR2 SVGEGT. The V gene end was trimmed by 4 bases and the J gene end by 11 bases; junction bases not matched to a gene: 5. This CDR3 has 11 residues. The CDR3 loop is CASSFFDREYF. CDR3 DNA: TGTGCCAGCAGTTTCTTTGACAGGGAGTACTTC.

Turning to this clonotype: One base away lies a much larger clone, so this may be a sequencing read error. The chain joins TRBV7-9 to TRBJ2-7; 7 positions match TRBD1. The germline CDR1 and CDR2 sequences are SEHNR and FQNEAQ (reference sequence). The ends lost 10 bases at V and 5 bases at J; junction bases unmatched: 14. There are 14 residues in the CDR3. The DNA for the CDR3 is TGTGCCAACAGGTCCCGAACTGGACAGGACGAGCAGTACTTC. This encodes CANRSRTGQDEQYF.

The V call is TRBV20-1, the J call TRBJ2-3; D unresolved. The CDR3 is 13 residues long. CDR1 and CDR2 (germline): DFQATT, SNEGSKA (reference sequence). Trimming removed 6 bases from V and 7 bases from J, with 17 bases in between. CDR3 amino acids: CSARGVVAYTQYF. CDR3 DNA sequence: TGCAGTGCCCGTGGAGTAGTCGCATATACGCAGTATTTT.

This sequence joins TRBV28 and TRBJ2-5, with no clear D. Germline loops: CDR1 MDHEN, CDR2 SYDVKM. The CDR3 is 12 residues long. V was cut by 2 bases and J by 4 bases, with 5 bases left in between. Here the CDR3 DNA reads TGTGCCAGCAGTTTAGAGCCAGAGACCCAGTACTTC. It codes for CASSLEPETQYF.

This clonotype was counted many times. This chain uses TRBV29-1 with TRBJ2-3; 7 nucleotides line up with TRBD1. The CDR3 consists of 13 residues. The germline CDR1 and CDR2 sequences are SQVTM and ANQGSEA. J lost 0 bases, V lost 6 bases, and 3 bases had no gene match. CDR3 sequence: CSVGTDSTDTQYF. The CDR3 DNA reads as TGCAGCGTCGGGACAGATAGCACAGATACGCAGTATTTT.

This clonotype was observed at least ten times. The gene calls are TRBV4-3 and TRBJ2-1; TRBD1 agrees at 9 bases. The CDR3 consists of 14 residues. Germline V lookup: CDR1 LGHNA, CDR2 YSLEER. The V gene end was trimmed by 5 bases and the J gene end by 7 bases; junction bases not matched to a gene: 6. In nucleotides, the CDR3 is TGCGCCAGCAGCAACCGGGACAGGGTAAATGAGCAGTTCTTC. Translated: CASSNRDRVNEQFF.

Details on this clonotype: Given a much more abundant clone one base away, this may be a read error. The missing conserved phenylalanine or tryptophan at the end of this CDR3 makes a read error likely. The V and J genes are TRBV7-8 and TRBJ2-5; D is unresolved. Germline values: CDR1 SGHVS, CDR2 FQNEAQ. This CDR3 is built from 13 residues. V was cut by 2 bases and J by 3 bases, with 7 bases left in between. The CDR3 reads CASSLHGEETQYI. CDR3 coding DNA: TGTGCCAGCAGCTTACATGGGGAAGAGACCCAGTACATC.

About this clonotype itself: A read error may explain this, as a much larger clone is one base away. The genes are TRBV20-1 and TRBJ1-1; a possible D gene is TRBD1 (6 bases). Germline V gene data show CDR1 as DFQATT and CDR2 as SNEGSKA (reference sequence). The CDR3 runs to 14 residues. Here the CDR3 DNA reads TGCAGTGCAAAAAAACAGGGCGTGGACACTGATGCTTTCTTT. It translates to CSAKKQGVDTDAFF.

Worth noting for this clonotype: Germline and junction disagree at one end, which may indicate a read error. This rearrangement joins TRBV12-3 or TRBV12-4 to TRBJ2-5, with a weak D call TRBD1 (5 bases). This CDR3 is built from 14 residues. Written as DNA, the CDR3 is TGTGCCTGCAGTTTTTGGCAGGGCGGCGAGACCCAGTACTTC. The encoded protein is CACSFWQGGETQYF.

The CDR3 is CASSSVRASQYRTDEQFF. CDR3 bases: TGTGCCAGCAGCTCGGTAAGGGCTAGCCAATATCGGACGGATGAGCAGTTCTTC. The chain couples TRBV5-4 to TRBJ2-1; a possible D gene is TRBD2 (5 bases). The ends were cut back, 3 bases at V and 8 bases at J, with 27 bases in the middle. Germline CDR1 reads SGHNT; CDR2 reads YYREEE (reference sequence). CDR3 length: 18 residues. Complete variable domain (other parts from reference TRBV5-4 and TRBJ2-1): ETGVTQSPTHLIKTRGQQVTLRCSSQSGHNTVSWYQQALGQGPQFIFQYYREEENGRGNFPPRFSGLQFPNYSSELNVNALELDDSALYLCASSSVRASQYRTDEQFFGPGTRLTVL.

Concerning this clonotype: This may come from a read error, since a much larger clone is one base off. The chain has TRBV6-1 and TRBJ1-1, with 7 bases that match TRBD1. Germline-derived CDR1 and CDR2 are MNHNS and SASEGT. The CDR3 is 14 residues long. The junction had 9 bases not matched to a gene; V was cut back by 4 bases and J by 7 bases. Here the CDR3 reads CASSVVDRVNEAFF. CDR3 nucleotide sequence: TGTGCCAGCAGTGTAGTCGACAGGGTGAATGAAGCTTTCTTT.